In its sample, the clone carrying this TCR beta chain was seen many times. Its specificity is unknown. The J segment lost 1 base and the V segment lost 6 bases, leaving 10 bases of the junction unmatched. The CDR3 sequence is 17 residues long. Germline CDR1 is MNHEY and CDR2 is SMNVEV (reference sequence). There were at least 5.5 micrograms of total RNA extracted from every sample. This specimen comes from a study of blood T cells in healthy people across ages. Across the whole study: About one barcoded beta molecule per two T cells was the capture yield of template switching.

Combining a sample-barcoded 5' primer with a J-beta primer mix, a second PCR ran for roughly 6 to 11 cycles. A minimum of 3 million CDR3-containing paired-end reads was obtained for each sample. TCRdb analysed the 5' RACE reads with MiXCR anew, one entry per CDR3 protein. The table records about a million distinct CDR3 sequences, around 48% of them present only once. Study-wide results and caveats: A greater number of naive CD4+ cells and higher diversity distinguished long-lived donors from aged donors.

Material: blood. The source is a man aged 25-45 years in good health. V is TRBV27 and J is TRBJ2-7, with 12 positions matching TRBD2. Here the CDR3 DNA reads TGTGCCAGCAGCCCCAGACTAGCGGGGGTCCTATCCTACGAGCAGTACTTC. It specifies CASSPRLAGVLSYEQYF.